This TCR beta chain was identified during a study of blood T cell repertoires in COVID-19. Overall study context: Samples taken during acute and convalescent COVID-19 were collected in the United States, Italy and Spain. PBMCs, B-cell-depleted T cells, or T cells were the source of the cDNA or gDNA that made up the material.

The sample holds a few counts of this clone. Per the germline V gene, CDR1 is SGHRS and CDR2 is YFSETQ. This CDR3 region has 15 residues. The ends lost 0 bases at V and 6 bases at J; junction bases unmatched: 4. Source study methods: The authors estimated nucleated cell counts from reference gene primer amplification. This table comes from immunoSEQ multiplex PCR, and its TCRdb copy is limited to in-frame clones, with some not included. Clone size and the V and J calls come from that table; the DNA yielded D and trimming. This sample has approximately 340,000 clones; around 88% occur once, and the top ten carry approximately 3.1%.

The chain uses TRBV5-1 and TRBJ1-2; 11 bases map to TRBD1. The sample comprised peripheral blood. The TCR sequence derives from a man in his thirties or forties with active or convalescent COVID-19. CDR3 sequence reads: CASSLALGQGDGYTF. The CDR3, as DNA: TGCGCCAGCAGCTTGGCCCTGGGACAGGGGGATGGCTACACCTTC. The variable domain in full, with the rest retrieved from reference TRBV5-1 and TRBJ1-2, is KAGVTQTPRYLIKTRGQQVTLSCSPISGHRSVSWYQQTPGQGLQFLFEYFSETQRNKGNFPGRFSGRQFSNSRSEMNVSTLELGDSALYLCASSLALGQGDGYTFGSGTRLTVV.